The clone carrying this T cell receptor (beta chain) was counted a few times. This sample was taken from a study of blood T cell repertoires in COVID-19. This CDR3 is 13 amino acids long. Germline CDR1 is LGHNA and CDR2 is YNFKEQ. V was shortened by 3 bases and J by 1 base, with 6 bases between the two germline ends. Assay used: immunoSEQ multiplex PCR; TCRdb lists only in-frame clones, some missing. The sample has roughly 61,000 clones; less than 75% are singletons. The clonotype comes from a woman between 65 and 79 years old with acute or convalescent COVID-19. Source material: peripheral blood. The chain links TRBV4-2 to TRBJ1-1; no clear D gene. The DNA for the CDR3 is TGTGCCAGCAGCCATAACAGGAACACTGAAGCTTTCTTT. Translation gives CASSHNRNTEAFF.